The rows below give T cell receptor beta chains drawn from one sample of a study of glioma-infiltrating T cells after dendritic cell vaccination. TCRdb's copy holds only in-frame clones and misses some; the assay was immunoSEQ multiplex PCR. Of about 82,000 clones in the sample, over 85% were seen once. The starting material was blood, obtained before dendritic cell vaccination. The receptors derive from a human donor with glioblastoma. The CDR3 runs from the conserved cysteine through the conserved F or W. D genes are given only for firm matches.

j_gene | v_gene | d_gene | CDR3aa
TRBJ2-2 | TRBV4-1 | TRBD1 | CASRINRRDRGTGELFF
TRBJ2-5 | TRBV2 | NA | CASRLTGQETQYF
TRBJ2-3 | TRBV5-1 | NA | CASSFTERHTDTQYF
TRBJ2-2 | TRBV5-1 | TRBD2 | CASSLGTTNGELFF
TRBJ2-6 | TRBV6-6 | NA | CASSSQISGANVLTF
TRBJ2-3 | TRBV4-1 | TRBD2 | CASSQEPTSGGAVGDTQYF
TRBJ2-3 | TRBV5-1 | TRBD2 | CASSPLASGTSTDTQYF
TRBJ1-4 | TRBV2 | NA | CASRRQATNEKLFF
TRBJ1-1 | TRBV6-5 | NA | CASRASGVSTTFF
TRBJ2-5 | TRBV29-1 | NA | CSVDQGGGATQYF